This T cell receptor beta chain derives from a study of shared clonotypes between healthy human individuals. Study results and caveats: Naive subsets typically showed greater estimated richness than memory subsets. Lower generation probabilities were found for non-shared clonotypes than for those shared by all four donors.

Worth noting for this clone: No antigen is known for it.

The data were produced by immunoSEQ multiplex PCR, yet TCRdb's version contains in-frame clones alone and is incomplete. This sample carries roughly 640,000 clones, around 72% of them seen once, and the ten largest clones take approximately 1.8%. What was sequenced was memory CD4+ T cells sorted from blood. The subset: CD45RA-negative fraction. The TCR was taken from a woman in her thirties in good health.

CDR3 bases: TGTGCCAGCCGACCCCAGTACGGCAATCAGCCCCAGCATTTT. Its protein product is CASRPQYGNQPQHF. The gene calls are TRBV19 and TRBJ1-5; D not certain. Germline CDR1 and CDR2: LNHDA and SQIVND (reference sequence). The CDR3 length is 14 residues. The germline V and J ends were trimmed by 9 bases and 2 bases, with 14 bases remaining between them.